The source of this TCR beta chain is a study of blood T cell repertoires in COVID-19. Study context: Samples of COVID-19 (acute and convalescent) were obtained from the United States, Italy and Spain. T cells, B-cell-depleted T cells, or PBMCs provided the cDNA or gDNA that served as material.

Enrollment of patients from Seattle took place during active infection, with longitudinal follow-up. In germline, CDR1 is SGHTA, CDR2 FQGNSA. With V trimmed by 5 bases and J by 5 bases, 7 bases remained unmatched. The CDR3 has 15 residues. Sequencing used immunoSEQ multiplex PCR; TCRdb keeps in-frame clones, though not all of them. The repertoire holds 45,000 to 65,000 clones, with approximately 80% as singletons. This sequence joins TRBV7-2 and TRBJ2-1; TRBD2 agrees at 9 bases. The clonotype was recovered from a man aged 25 to 40 with COVID-19, enrolled during active disease. Sequencing input: peripheral blood. CDR3 amino acids: CASSLSGSTHNEQFF. The CDR3 DNA follows: TGTGCCAGCAGCCTTAGCGGGAGTACCCACAATGAGCAGTTCTTC.